This paragraph covers one T cell receptor beta chain sequence. Antigen: not known. This could be a read error, since a much larger clone is one nucleotide away. Germline V gives CDR1 MNHEY, CDR2 SVGEGT. Trimming shortened V by 5 bases and J by 3 bases, and 17 bases separated the two germline ends. This CDR3 comprises 15 residues. A 5'RACE reaction primed in the constant segment made cDNA libraries of TCR alpha and TCR beta, and these carried sample barcodes and UMIs. TCRdb re-derived calls from the 5' RACE reads in MiXCR, one entry per CDR3 protein. The data show over 120,000 distinct CDR3 sequences, approximately 6% seen once. The sample comes from a study of T-cell memory formation after mild COVID-19. Findings and limits, study-wide: The appearance of some responding clones in pre-infection memory suggested that cross-reactive memory joined. Clones from the second wave (peaking day 37) had unconfirmed SARS-CoV-2 specificity.

The sequencing sample was made of PBMCs or a T cell subset sorted from them (not recorded which). The origin of this receptor is an adult woman who had mild COVID-19 (a few samples of this study predate the infection). Cell type and time point are not known. The rearrangement links TRBV6-2 or TRBV6-3 to TRBJ2-7; possible D gene TRBD1, 6 bases. CDR3 protein: CASSIDTRGYYEQYF. The CDR3 DNA is TGTGCCAGCAGTATCGACACTAGGGGGTACTACGAGCAGTACTTC.